This T cell receptor beta chain was sequenced in a study of T cell changes during pregnancy in multiple sclerosis. Assay: immunoSEQ multiplex PCR; the TCRdb copy retains only in-frame clones and omits some. Of under 45,000 clones in the sample, approximately 96% were seen once. This receptor was taken from a female donor with multiple sclerosis, enrolled in a pregnancy study. Material: peripheral blood, obtained in the second trimester of pregnancy.

CDR3 amino acids: CASSPVGSGELFF. CDR3 nucleotide sequence: TGTGCCAGCAGCCCCGTCGGGTCCGGGGAGCTGTTTTTT. The rearrangement links TRBV7-2 to TRBJ2-2, with unresolved D. Trimming took 5 bases from V and 6 from J, leaving 10 bases between them. The CDR3 sequence is 13 residues long. Germline values: CDR1 SGHTA, CDR2 FQGNSA.